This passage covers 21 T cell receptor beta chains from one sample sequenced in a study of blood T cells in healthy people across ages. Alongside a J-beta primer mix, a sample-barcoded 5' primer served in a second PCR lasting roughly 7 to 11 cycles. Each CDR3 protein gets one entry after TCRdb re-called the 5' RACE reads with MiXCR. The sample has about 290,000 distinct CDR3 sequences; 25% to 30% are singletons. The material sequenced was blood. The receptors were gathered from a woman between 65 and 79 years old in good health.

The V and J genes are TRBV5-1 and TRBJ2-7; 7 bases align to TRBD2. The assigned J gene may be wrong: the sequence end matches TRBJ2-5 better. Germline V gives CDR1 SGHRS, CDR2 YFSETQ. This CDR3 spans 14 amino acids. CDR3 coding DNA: TGCGCCAGCAGCTTCAGGACTAGCCAAGAGACCCAGTACTTC. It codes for CASSFRTSQETQYF.

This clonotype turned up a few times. The CDR3 protein is CASSFQGISYEQYF. CDR3 nucleotide sequence: TGTGCCAGCAGCTTTCAGGGGATCTCCTACGAGCAGTACTTC. The rearrangement links TRBV7-8 to TRBJ2-7; D possibly corresponds to TRBD1 (6 bases). From germline, CDR1 is SGHVS and CDR2 FQNEAQ. CDR3 length: 14 residues. V was clipped by 3 bases and J by 0 bases, with 9 bases between them. The complete variable domain, with remaining parts taken from reference TRBV7-8 and TRBJ2-7, reads GAGVSQSPRYKVAKRGQDVALRCDPISGHVSLFWYQQALGQGPEFLTYFQNEAQLDKSGLPSDRFFAERPEGSVSTLKIQRTQQEDSAVYLCASSFQGISYEQYFGPGTRLTVT.

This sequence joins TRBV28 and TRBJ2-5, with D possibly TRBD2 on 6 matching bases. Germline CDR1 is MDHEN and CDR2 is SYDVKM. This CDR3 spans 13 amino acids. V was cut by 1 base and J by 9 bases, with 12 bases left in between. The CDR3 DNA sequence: TGTGCCAGCAGTTTATCGGGGACGGGAGCCCAGTACTTC. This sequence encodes CASSLSGTGAQYF.

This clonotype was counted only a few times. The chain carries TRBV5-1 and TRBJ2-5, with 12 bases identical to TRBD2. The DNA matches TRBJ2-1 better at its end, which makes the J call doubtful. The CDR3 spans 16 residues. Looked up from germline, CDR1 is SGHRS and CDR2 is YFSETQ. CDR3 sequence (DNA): TGCGCCAGCAGCTTGGCCCCGACTAGCGGGAGCAATGAGCAGTTCTTC. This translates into CASSLAPTSGSNEQFF.

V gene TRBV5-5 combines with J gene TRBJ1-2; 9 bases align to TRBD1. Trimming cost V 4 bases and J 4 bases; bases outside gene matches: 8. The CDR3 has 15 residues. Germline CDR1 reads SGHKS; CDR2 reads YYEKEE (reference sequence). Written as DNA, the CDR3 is TGTGCCAGCAGCGTCGGGACAGGGTTCATCTATGGCTACACCTTC. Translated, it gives CASSVGTGFIYGYTF.

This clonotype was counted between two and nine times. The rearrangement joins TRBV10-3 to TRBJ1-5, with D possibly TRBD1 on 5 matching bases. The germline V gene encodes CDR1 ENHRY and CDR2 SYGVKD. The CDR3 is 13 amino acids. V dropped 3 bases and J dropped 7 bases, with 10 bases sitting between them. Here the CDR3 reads CAISELGDQPQHF. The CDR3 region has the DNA TGTGCCATCAGTGAATTGGGGGACCAGCCCCAGCATTTT.

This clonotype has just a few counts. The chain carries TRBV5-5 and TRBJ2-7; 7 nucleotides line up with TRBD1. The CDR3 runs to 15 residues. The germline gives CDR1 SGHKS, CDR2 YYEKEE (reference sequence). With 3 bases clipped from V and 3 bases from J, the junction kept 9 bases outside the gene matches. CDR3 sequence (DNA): TGTGCCAGCAGCTGGGGACAGAGTAGCTTCTACGAGCAGTACTTC. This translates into CASSWGQSSFYEQYF.

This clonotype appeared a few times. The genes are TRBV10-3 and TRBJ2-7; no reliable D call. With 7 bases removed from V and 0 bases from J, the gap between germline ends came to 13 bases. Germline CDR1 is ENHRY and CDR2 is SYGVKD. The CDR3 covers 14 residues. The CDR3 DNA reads TGTGCCATCAAATCGACGGTGAGCTCCTACGAGCAGTACTTC. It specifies CAIKSTVSSYEQYF.

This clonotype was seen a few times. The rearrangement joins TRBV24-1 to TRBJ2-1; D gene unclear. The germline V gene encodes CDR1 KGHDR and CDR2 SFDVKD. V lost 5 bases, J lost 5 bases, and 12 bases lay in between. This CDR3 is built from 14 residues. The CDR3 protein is CATSVGRSDNEQFF. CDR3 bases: TGTGCCACCAGTGTAGGCAGGTCCGACAATGAGCAGTTCTTC.

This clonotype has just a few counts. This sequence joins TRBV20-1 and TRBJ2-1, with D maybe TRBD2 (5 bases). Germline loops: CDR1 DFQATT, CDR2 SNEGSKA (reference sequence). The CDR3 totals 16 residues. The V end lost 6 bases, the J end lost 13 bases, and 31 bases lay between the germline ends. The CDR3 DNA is TGCAGTGCCAGTGCACTAGAAGATTTCTCCCGAGAGACCCAGTTCTTC. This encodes CSASALEDFSRETQFF.

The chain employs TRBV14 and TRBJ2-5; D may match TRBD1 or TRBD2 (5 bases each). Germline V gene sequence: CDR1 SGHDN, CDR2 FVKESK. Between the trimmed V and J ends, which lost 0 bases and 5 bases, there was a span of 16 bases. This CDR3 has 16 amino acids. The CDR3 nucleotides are TGTGCCAGCAGCCAAGACAGGGACCACCCCCTGGAGACCCAGTACTTC. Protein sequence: CASSQDRDHPLETQYF.

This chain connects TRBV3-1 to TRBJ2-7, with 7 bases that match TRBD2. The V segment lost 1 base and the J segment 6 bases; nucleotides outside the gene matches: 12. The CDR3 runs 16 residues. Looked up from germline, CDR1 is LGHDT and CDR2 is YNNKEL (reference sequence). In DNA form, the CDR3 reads TGTGCCAGCAGCCAAGCATCTGCGGGAGTAGTATCCGAGCAGTACTTC. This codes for CASSQASAGVVSEQYF.

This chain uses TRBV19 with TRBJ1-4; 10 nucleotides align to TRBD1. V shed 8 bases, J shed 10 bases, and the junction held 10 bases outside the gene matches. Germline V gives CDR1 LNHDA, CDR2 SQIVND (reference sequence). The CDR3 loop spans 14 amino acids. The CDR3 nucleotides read TGTGCCAGTTATCCGCGGGACAGGGGTGGAAAACTGTTTTTT. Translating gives CASYPRDRGGKLFF.

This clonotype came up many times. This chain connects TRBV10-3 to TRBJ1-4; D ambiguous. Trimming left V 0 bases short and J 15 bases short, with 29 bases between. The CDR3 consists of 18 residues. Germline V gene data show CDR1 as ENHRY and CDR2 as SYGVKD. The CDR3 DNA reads TGTGCCATCAGTGAGTCGAAGGCGTCAGACCCCTTCCGAGAAGAGGTGTTTTTT. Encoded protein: CAISESKASDPFREEVFF.

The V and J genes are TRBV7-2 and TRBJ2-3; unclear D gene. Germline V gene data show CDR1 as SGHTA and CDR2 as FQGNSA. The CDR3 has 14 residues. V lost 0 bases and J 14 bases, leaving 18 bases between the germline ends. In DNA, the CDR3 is TGTGCCAGCAGCTTAGCGAGCAGGAATGAGGCGCTGTATTTT. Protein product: CASSLASRNEALYF.

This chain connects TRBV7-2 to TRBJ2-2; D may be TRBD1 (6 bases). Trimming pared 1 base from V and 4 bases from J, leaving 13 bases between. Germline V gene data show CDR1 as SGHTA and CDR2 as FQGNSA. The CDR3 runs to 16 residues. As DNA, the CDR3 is TGTGCCAGCAGCTTAGGGGGGCAGGGGACCACCGGGGAGCTGTTTTTT. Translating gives CASSLGGQGTTGELFF.

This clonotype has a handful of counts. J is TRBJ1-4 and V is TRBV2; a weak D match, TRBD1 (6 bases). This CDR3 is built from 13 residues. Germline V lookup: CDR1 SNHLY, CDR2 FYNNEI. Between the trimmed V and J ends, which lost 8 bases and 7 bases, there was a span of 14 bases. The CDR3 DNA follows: TGTGCCAGCGGGGGCAGGGGTGGTGAAAAACTGTTTTTT. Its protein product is CASGGRGGEKLFF.

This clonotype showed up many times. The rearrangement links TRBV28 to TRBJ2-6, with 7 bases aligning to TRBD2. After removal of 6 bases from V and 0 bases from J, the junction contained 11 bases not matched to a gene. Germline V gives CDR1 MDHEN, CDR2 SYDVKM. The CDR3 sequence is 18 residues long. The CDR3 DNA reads TGTGCCAGCAGCCCCTGGGGACTAACTTCCTCTGGGGCCAACGTCCTGACTTTC. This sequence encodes CASSPWGLTSSGANVLTF.

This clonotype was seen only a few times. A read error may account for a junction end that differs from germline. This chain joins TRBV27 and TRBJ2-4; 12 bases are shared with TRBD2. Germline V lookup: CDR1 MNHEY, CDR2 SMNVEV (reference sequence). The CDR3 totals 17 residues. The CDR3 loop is CASSPQLAGGSKNIRYF. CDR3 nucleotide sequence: TGTGCCAGCAGTCCGCAACTAGCGGGAGGATCCAAAAACATTCGGTACTTC.

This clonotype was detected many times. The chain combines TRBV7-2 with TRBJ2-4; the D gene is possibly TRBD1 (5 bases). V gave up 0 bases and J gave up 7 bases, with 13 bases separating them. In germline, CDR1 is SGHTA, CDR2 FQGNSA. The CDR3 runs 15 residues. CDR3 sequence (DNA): TGTGCCAGCAGCTTAGCGGCAGGGATGCCGAACATTCAGTACTTC. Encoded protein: CASSLAAGMPNIQYF. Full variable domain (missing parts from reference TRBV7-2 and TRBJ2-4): GAGVSQSPSNKVTEKGKDVELRCDPISGHTALYWYRQSLGQGLEFLIYFQGNSAPDKSGLPSDRFSAERTGGSVSTLTIQRTQQEDSAVYLCASSLAAGMPNIQYFGAGTRLSVL.

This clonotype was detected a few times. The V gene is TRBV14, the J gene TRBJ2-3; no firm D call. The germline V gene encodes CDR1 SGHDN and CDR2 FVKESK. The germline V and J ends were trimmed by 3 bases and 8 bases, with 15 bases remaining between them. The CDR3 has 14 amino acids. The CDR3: CASSHRSQSLTQYF. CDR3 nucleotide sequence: TGTGCCAGCAGCCACCGGTCCCAGAGTCTTACGCAGTATTTT.